This T cell receptor (beta chain) is drawn from a study of vaccination and CD4 T cells after COVID-19. Study as a whole: In culture, cells were exposed to overlapping spike peptides from SARS-CoV-2, HCoV-NL63, HCoV-OC43 and HCoV-229E.

The CDR3 loop spans 13 amino acids. CDR1 LGHDT and CDR2 YNNKEL come from the germline V gene (reference sequence). J lost 12 bases, V lost 0 bases, and 5 bases had no gene match. Described treatment: roughly 10-day PBMC culture with coronavirus spike peptide pools or control peptides (ViraFEST assay). Pre-COVID-19 pandemic sampling (2011-2018) yielded the unexposed donor's CD4+ T cells. It was after 9 to 11 days of culture that CD4+ T cells were isolated by negative selection. Study-level findings and limits: Convalescent patients had a median 86.3% of reactive clones appearing only post-vaccination.

Sequenced with the Oncomine TCR Beta short-read assay was DNA taken from cultured CD4+ T cells. From CD4+ T cells that had been cultured, genomic DNA was extracted. One entry per CDR3 protein, called by TCRdb with MiXCR from the PCR reads. The table has about 10,000 distinct CDR3 sequences, roughly a third seen once. As to this clonotype: Its matching antigen is unknown.

This receptor was obtained from a human donor in good health. Sequencing input: CD4+ T cells from blood, cultured in vitro. The chain couples TRBV3-1 to TRBJ2-1; 7 positions match TRBD2. Written as DNA, the CDR3 is TGTGCCAGCAGCCAAGATCTTGCGGGGGTGCAGTTCTTC. Amino acids: CASSQDLAGVQFF.